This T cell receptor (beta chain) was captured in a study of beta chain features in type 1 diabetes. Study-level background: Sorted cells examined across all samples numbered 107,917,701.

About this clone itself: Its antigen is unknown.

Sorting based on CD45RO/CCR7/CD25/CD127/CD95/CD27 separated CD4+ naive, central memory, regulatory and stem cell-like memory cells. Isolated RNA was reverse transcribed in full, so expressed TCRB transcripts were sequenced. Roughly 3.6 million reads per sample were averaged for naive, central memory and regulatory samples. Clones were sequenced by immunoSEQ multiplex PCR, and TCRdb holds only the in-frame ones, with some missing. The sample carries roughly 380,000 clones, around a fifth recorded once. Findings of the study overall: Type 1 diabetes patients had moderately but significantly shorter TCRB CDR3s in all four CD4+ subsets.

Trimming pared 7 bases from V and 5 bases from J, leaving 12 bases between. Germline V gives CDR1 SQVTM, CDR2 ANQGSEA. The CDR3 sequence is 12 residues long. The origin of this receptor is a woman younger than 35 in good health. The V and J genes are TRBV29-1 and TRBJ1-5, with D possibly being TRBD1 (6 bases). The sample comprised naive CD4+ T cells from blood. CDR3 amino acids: CSAGDTYQPQHF. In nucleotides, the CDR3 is TGCAGCGCTGGGGACACCTATCAGCCCCAGCATTTT.